These T cell receptor beta chains were read from a single sample in a study of regulatory T cells in long-lasting Graves disease. Via MiXCR, TCRdb re-called the multiplex PCR reads, giving one row per CDR3 protein. The sample lists 300,000 to 400,000 distinct CDR3 sequences; 16% were seen once. Another study also made use of these data, one on T cells in Graves' hyperthyroidism and ophthalmopathy.

Sequenced here: peripheral blood mononuclear cells (PBMCs), sampled at new diagnosis, from a patient treated with antithyroid drugs. The receptors originated from a man between 40 and 49 years old with Graves disease. Both conserved end residues are part of each CDR3. A D gene is named only where the DNA matches it firmly. Some rows mark clone size as missing; the rest say once, few, many or name a class of expanded clone.

J	V	length	size	D	CDR3	DNA
TRBJ1-4	TRBV29-1	15	few	TRBD1	CSVGGQGAFFEKLFF	TGCAGCGTAGGCGGACAGGGGGCATTTTTTGAAAAACTGTTTTTT
TRBJ2-7	TRBV6-1	17	once	TRBD2	CASSGLAGGRRGYEQYF	TGTGCCAGCAGTGGACTAGCGGGAGGCCGGCGGGGCTACGAGCAGTACTTC
TRBJ1-4	TRBV20-1	14	.	.	CSARAREGHEKLFF	TGCAGTGCTAGAGCCCGAGAGGGTCATGAAAAACTGTTTTTT
TRBJ2-7	TRBV12-3/TRBV12-4	13	.	.	CASSLQHRDEQYF	TGTGCCAGCAGTCTCCAACACAGGGACGAGCAGTACTTC
TRBJ2-7	TRBV10-3	19	few	TRBD2	CAISGPSGGLGTAHYEQYF	TGTGCCATCAGTGGACCCAGCGGGGGACTCGGAACCGCCCACTACGAGCAGTACTTC
TRBJ1-1	TRBV18	15	many	.	CASSPFGAENTEAFF	.
TRBJ2-7	TRBV14	14	many	TRBD2	CASSRGGPPYEQYF	TGTGCCAGCAGCCGCGGGGGGCCCCCCTACGAGCAGTACTTC
TRBJ2-1	TRBV4-2	13	.	.	CASSQSIGSEQFF	TGTGCCAGCAGCCAAAGTATAGGCTCTGAGCAGTTCTTC
TRBJ2-7	TRBV11-2	17	.	TRBD2	CASSSRTSFIWSYEQYF	TGTGCCAGCAGCTCTAGGACTAGCTTCATTTGGTCCTACGAGCAGTACTTC
TRBJ2-1	TRBV10-3	16	many	.	CAISEFGELSYNEQFF	TGTGCCATCAGTGAGTTTGGGGAGTTGTCCTACAATGAGCAGTTCTTC
TRBJ1-5	TRBV7-2	15	many	.	CASSLVAPSAQPQHF	TGTGCCAGCAGCTTAGTTGCCCCCTCTGCTCAGCCCCAGCATTTT